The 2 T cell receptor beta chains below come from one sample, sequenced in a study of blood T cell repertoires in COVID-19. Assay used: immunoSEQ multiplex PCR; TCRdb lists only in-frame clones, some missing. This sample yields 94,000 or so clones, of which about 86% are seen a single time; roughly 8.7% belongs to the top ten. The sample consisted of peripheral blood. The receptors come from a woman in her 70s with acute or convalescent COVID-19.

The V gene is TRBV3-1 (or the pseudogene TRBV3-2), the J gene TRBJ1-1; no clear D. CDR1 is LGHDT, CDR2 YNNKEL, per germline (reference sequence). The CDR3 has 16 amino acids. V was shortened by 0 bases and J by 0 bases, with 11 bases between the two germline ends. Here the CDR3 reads CASSQDLERVNTEAFF. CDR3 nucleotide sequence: TGTGCCAGCAGCCAAGATCTTGAGCGGGTGAACACTGAAGCTTTCTTT.

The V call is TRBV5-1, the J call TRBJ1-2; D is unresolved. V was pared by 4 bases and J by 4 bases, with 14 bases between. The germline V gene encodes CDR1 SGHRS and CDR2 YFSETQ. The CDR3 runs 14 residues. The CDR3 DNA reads TGCGCCAGCAGCGCTGTAGTTGCGAGCTATGGCTACACCTTC. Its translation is CASSAVVASYGYTF.